The clone carrying this T cell receptor beta chain was counted only a few times. The CDR3 consists of 12 residues. The V end was cut by 6 bases, the J end by 9 bases, with 14 bases between. Germline CDR1 MNHEY, CDR2 SMNVEV (reference sequence). This entry is derived from a study of blood T cell repertoires in COVID-19. Study information: Donors in the United States, Italy and Spain gave samples during acute or convalescent COVID-19. PBMCs, B-cell-depleted T cells, or T cells provided the cDNA or gDNA that made up the material.

Authors' data handling: By means of reference gene primer amplification, nucleated cell counts were estimated. Generated by immunoSEQ multiplex PCR, the TCRdb table keeps only in-frame clones and is missing some. That table furnishes V, J and clone size, whereas the DNA furnished D and trimming. The data hold 70,000 to 95,000 clones, with around 90% observed a single time. The genes are TRBV27 and TRBJ1-1; D is undetermined. The sample taken for sequencing was peripheral blood. This TCR was recovered from a man between 65 and 85 years old with acute or convalescent COVID-19. The CDR3 nucleotides read TGTGCCAGCAGGGACCCCTTCGGGAAAGCTTTCTTT. It specifies CASRDPFGKAFF.